This entry lists 23 T cell receptor beta chains sequenced from one sample in a study of PD-1 blockade in classical Hodgkin lymphoma. Using immunoSEQ multiplex PCR, the repertoire was profiled, and TCRdb retains in-frame clones only, with some absent. Altogether roughly 11,000 clones are present, around four fifths being singletons, with the ten largest covering 4.5% to 7%. No patient escaped relapse after autologous stem cell transplantation, and brentuximab vedotin exposure varied. The sequencing here drew on peripheral blood mononuclear cells (PBMCs), taken before the second cycle of nivolumab. The receptors originated from a human donor with classical Hodgkin lymphoma.

The chain employs TRBV6-6 and TRBJ2-6, with D perhaps matching TRBD1 or TRBD2 (5 bases each). Trimming shortened V by 8 bases and J by 0 bases, and 8 bases separated the two germline ends. Germline-derived CDR1 and CDR2 are MNHNY and SVGAGI (reference sequence). The CDR3 contains 14 residues. CDR3 sequence reads: CASGAGSGANVLTF. The CDR3 bases are TGTGCCAGCGGGGCGGGCTCTGGGGCCAACGTCCTGACTTTC.

The chain combines TRBV6-5 with TRBJ1-2, with 7 nucleotides matching TRBD1. V lost 4 bases to trimming and J lost 7 bases; unmatched junction nucleotides: 9. The length of the CDR3 is 14 residues. The germline gives CDR1 MNHEY, CDR2 SVGAGI. The CDR3 sequence: CASSLRQGLGGYTF. The CDR3 region has the DNA TGTGCCAGCAGTTTGAGACAGGGCCTTGGTGGCTACACCTTC.

This sequence joins TRBV30 and TRBJ2-3; tentative D call: TRBD2 (5 bases). There are 15 residues in the CDR3. V lost 1 base to trimming and J lost 5 bases, with 16 bases between them. In germline, CDR1 is GTSNPN, CDR2 SVGIG (reference sequence). CDR3 bases: TGTGCCTGGAGTGACCTAGAGCGGATGGTAGATACGCAGTATTTT. It codes for CAWSDLERMVDTQYF.

This clone turned up a few times. The V call is TRBV5-1, the J call TRBJ2-6; D gene ambiguous. Per germline, CDR1 SGHRS and CDR2 YFSETQ. This CDR3 region has 16 residues. Trimming cost V 3 bases and J 0 bases, with 10 bases left between them. CDR3 residues: CASSSVITSGANVLTF. The CDR3 region has the DNA TGCGCCAGCAGCTCCGTGATAACCTCTGGGGCCAACGTCCTGACTTTC.

This clone was recorded a few times. The chain is built from TRBV5-1 and TRBJ2-2; 10 positions match TRBD2. The junction had 7 bases not matched to a gene; V was cut back by 4 bases and J by 10 bases. Germline lookup yields CDR1 SGHRS and CDR2 YFSETQ. The CDR3 is 14 amino acids. The CDR3 DNA reads TGCGCCAGCAGCGACCCTAGCGGGAGCATGGAGCTGTTTTTT. Translation: CASSDPSGSMELFF. The full variable domain, rest sourced from reference TRBV5-1 and TRBJ2-2, is KAGVTQTPRYLIKTRGQQVTLSCSPISGHRSVSWYQQTPGQGLQFLFEYFSETQRNKGNFPGRFSGRQFSNSRSEMNVSTLELGDSALYLCASSDPSGSMELFFGEGSRLTVL.

The rearrangement links TRBV7-8 to TRBJ2-6; no clear D. The CDR3 length is 15 residues. Germline CDR1 is SGHVS and CDR2 is FQNEAQ. The V end lost 4 bases, the J end lost 0 bases, and 7 bases lay between the germline ends. Here the CDR3 DNA reads TGTGCCAGCAGCTCCGGAAACTCTGGGGCCAACGTCCTGACTTTC. Encoded protein: CASSSGNSGANVLTF.

The chain combines TRBV5-1 with TRBJ2-5; D is undetermined. CDR1 and CDR2 (germline): SGHRS, YFSETQ. The CDR3 sequence is 16 residues long. The ends were cut back, 0 bases at V and 2 bases at J, with 14 bases in the middle. CDR3 region: CASSLVGPRTQETQYF. In nucleotides, the CDR3 is TGCGCCAGCAGCTTGGTTGGTCCCAGAACTCAAGAGACCCAGTACTTC.

This sequence joins TRBV11-1 and TRBJ2-7; 9 nucleotides agree with TRBD1. The V gene's germline CDR1 is SGHAT and CDR2 FQDESV (reference sequence). CDR3 length equals 15 residues. V dropped 6 bases and J dropped 5; count of bases not matched to a gene: 11. The CDR3 region has the DNA TGTGCCAGCAGTTTCACGTACACAGGGGGCAACGAGCAGTACTTC. The encoded protein is CASSFTYTGGNEQYF.

CDR3 sequence reads: CASSYRRSSNTGELFF. The CDR3 region has the DNA TGTGCCAGCAGTTACAGAAGGTCCTCGAACACCGGGGAGCTGTTTTTT. This chain joins TRBV6-5 and TRBJ2-2; D is ambiguous. The length of the CDR3 is 16 residues. Germline values: CDR1 MNHEY, CDR2 SVGAGI. V lost 2 bases and J 0 bases, leaving 10 bases between the germline ends.

The V gene is TRBV7-7, the J gene TRBJ2-5, with D unresolved. The V gene lost 5 bases and the J gene lost 5 bases, with 15 bases spanning the gap. This CDR3 region has 14 residues. CDR1 is SSHAT, CDR2 FNYEAQ, per germline (reference sequence). In DNA form, the CDR3 reads TGTGCCAGCAGCCCGACCAGCAGGCGGGAGACCCAGTACTTC. It is translated as CASSPTSRRETQYF.

The V gene is TRBV5-5, the J gene TRBJ1-4; 10 bases are a match to TRBD1. Germline assignment: CDR1 SGHKS and CDR2 YYEKEE (reference sequence). This CDR3 is 15 amino acids long. Trimming at V came to 5 bases and at J to 7 bases, leaving 8 bases not matched to a gene. This CDR3 is CASRLQGQGFEKLFF. The DNA for the CDR3 is TGTGCCAGCAGACTTCAGGGACAGGGGTTTGAAAAACTGTTTTTT.

This chain uses TRBV4-1 with TRBJ1-4, with D unresolved. Germline V lookup: CDR1 MGHRA, CDR2 YSYEKL. The V and J ends lost 2 bases and 6 bases respectively, with 13 bases between them. CDR3 size: 15 residues. The CDR3 is CASSQNPSRDEKLFF. For the CDR3, the DNA is TGCGCCAGCAGCCAAAACCCCTCAAGGGATGAAAAACTGTTTTTT.

This clone was detected once. V usage is TRBV6-9 and J usage is TRBJ1-3; the D is unclear. Between the trimmed V and J ends, which lost 6 bases and 4 bases, there was a span of 7 bases. Germline V gene lookup returns CDR1 MNHGY and CDR2 SVAAGI. The CDR3 has 12 residues. CDR3 amino acids: CASRSNGNTIYF. CDR3 coding DNA: TGTGCCAGCAGGTCTAACGGAAACACCATATATTTT.

The genes are TRBV12-2 and TRBJ2-5; the table's D call of TRBD2 was not tested on the DNA. TRBV12-2 is given as a pseudogene. CDR3 length equals 19 residues. The CDR3 protein is CASRSEVKRLAGKEETQYF. CDR3 nucleotide sequence: TGTGCAAGTCGCTCAGAGGTGAAGCGACTAGCGGGCAAGGAAGAGACCCAGTACTTC.

The chain couples TRBV2 to TRBJ2-7, with 9 nucleotides matching TRBD1. After removal of 6 bases from V and 6 bases from J, the junction contained 9 bases not matched to a gene. CDR1 and CDR2 from the germline V gene are SNHLY and FYNNEI. The CDR3 is 14 residues long. The CDR3 loop is CASRDWTGALEQYF. CDR3 coding DNA: TGTGCCAGCAGGGACTGGACAGGGGCCCTCGAGCAGTACTTC.

This clone was observed a handful of times. The V gene is TRBV2, the J gene TRBJ2-2; 13 bases are a match to TRBD2. The CDR3 loop spans 15 amino acids. Per germline, CDR1 SNHLY and CDR2 FYNNEI. V lost 6 bases to trimming and J lost 5 bases; unmatched junction nucleotides: 3. The CDR3 nucleotides read TGTGCCAGCAGAACGGGACTAGCGGGGACCGGGGAGCTGTTTTTT. Translation gives CASRTGLAGTGELFF.

This clone was seen once. This sequence joins TRBV10-3 and TRBJ2-5, with D perhaps TRBD2 (5 bases). Germline CDR1 is ENHRY and CDR2 is SYGVKD. The CDR3 totals 14 residues. Trimming removed 2 bases from V and 5 bases from J, with 12 bases in between. The CDR3 here is CAISEGTSWETQYF. The CDR3 DNA follows: TGTGCCATCAGTGAGGGAACTAGTTGGGAGACCCAGTACTTC.

This clone has a handful of counts. This chain connects TRBV29-1 to TRBJ2-7; 9 nucleotides match TRBD1. This CDR3 is 13 amino acids long. Germline V gives CDR1 SQVTM, CDR2 ANQGSEA. V was pared by 4 bases and J by 7 bases, with 8 bases of the junction left unmatched. Written as DNA, the CDR3 is TGCAGCGTTGGGGGACAGGGTCCGGGAGAGCAGTACTTC. This codes for CSVGGQGPGEQYF.

A word on this clone: The sample has other DNA sequences that encode this CDR3 too. The chain employs TRBV15 and TRBJ2-7; D unresolved. The CDR3 has 11 amino acids. Trimming pared 1 base from V and 3 bases from J, leaving 1 base between. CDR1 and CDR2 from the germline V gene are LNHNV and YYDKDF (reference sequence). In DNA, the CDR3 is TGTGCCACCAGCAGAGGCTACGAGCAGTACTTC. Protein sequence: CATSRGYEQYF.

This chain uses TRBV5-6 with TRBJ1-2, with D perhaps matching TRBD1 (6 bases). CDR3 length equals 15 residues. In germline, CDR1 is SGHDT, CDR2 YYEEEE. V dropped 2 bases and J dropped 2 bases, with 13 bases sitting between them. CDR3 protein: CASSLMGGQNYGYTF. The CDR3 DNA follows: TGTGCCAGCAGCTTAATGGGGGGCCAGAACTATGGCTACACCTTC.

The chain has TRBV28 and TRBJ2-7; weak D call: TRBD2 (7 bases). Trimming removed 3 bases at V and 5 bases at J, with 17 bases between. Per the germline V gene, CDR1 is MDHEN and CDR2 is SYDVKM. The CDR3 consists of 15 residues. Written as DNA, the CDR3 is TGTGCCAGCAGTTTTTTACGGGGGGCAATGGACGAGCAGTACTTC. Its protein product is CASSFLRGAMDEQYF.

The chain has TRBV9 and TRBJ2-7; D is unclear. CDR3 length equals 14 residues. Between the trimmed V and J ends, which lost 2 bases and 2 bases, there was a span of 11 bases. Looked up from germline, CDR1 is SGDLS and CDR2 is YYNGEE. The CDR3 here is CASSVSQNPYEQYF. CDR3 coding DNA: TGTGCCAGCAGCGTTTCACAAAACCCCTACGAGCAGTACTTC.

CDR3 nucleotide sequence: TGTGCCAGCTCACTACAGGGACAAACCTACGAGCAGTACTTC. Protein sequence: CASSLQGQTYEQYF. This sequence joins TRBV18 and TRBJ2-7; D may be TRBD1 (6 bases). This CDR3 is 14 amino acids long. The germline V gene has CDR1 KGHSH and CDR2 LQKENI. V was shortened by 4 bases and J by 2 bases, with 12 bases between the two germline ends.